This T cell receptor (beta chain) came from a study of beta chain features in type 1 diabetes. Overall study: Across every sample, roughly 100 million sorted cells were examined in total.

Per donor, one heparinised blood draw averaged approximately 110 mL. A CD45RO/CCR7/CD25/CD127/CD95/CD27 panel sorted naive, central memory, regulatory and stem cell-like memory CD4+ cells. General study findings and limits: Possible PCR preference for shorter templates applied equally to patients and controls. TCRB CDR3s were moderately but significantly shorter in Type 1 diabetes patients in all four CD4+ subsets.

The length of the CDR3 is 14 residues. The germline V and J ends were trimmed by 5 bases and 3 bases, with 11 bases remaining between them. Germline CDR1 SGHRS, CDR2 YFSETQ. Sequenced material consisted of expressed TCRB transcripts (all of the isolated RNA was reverse transcribed). Assay used: immunoSEQ multiplex PCR; TCRdb lists only in-frame clones, some missing. Of 300,000 to 400,000 clones in the sample, 9.3% were seen once. This clone was seen repeatedly, ten times or more. Antigen specificity is unknown. The gene calls are TRBV5-1 and TRBJ1-4; D ambiguous. The source is a man younger than 45 with type 1 diabetes. Source material: central memory CD4+ T cells from blood. CDR3 in amino acids: CASRPTTANEKLFF. The CDR3 DNA sequence: TGCGCCAGCAGACCTACGACGGCTAATGAAAAACTGTTTTTT.